This T cell receptor (beta chain) derives from a study of vaccination effects on CD4 cells after COVID-19. Study-level findings and limits: Substantial clonal contraction characterized both infection- and vaccine-induced clones late after vaccination. Limitations: small convalescent group and missing early post-infection timepoints.

The data were produced by immunoSEQ multiplex PCR, yet TCRdb's version contains in-frame clones alone and is incomplete. The repertoire holds around 53,000 clones, around three quarters seen once, with around 5% in the top ten. In the ViraFEST assay, antigen-specific CD4+ clonotypes were identified by expansion after peptide-pool stimulation. Isolation of CD4+ T cells took place after about 10 days of culture. PCR confirmed that the person was infected with SARS-CoV-2 between March and December 2020. With respect to this clone: Its target is not known.

CDR1 LGHNA and CDR2 YSLEER come from the germline V gene. V was clipped by 3 bases and J by 6 bases; unmatched bases: 5. The CDR3 is made up of 14 amino acids. V and J are TRBV4-3 and TRBJ1-2; the match to TRBD1 covers 9 bases. The receptor's source is a human donor who had a prior SARS-CoV-2 infection. Material: CD4+ T cells from PBMCs cultured with HIV peptides, obtained before COVID-19 vaccination. Subset meaning: HIV-1 Nef peptide pool negative control/reference culture. In nucleotides, the CDR3 is TGCGCCAGCAGCCACTTGGACAGGGGCGATGGCTACACCTTC. Translated, it gives CASSHLDRGDGYTF.